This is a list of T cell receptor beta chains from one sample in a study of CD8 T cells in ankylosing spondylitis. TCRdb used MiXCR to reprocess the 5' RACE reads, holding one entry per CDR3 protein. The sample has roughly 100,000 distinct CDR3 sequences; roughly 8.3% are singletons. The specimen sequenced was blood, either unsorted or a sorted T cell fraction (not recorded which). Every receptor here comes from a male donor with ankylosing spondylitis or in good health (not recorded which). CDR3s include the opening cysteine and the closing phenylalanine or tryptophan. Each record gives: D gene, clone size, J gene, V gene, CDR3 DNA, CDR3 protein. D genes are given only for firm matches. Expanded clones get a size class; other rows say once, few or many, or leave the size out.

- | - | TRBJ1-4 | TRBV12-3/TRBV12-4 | TGTGCCAGCAGTCCTGGCGGGGGGCTGGCTAATGAAAAACTGTTTTTT | CASSPGGGLANEKLFF
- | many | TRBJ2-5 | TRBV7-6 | TGTGCCAGCAGCTTAAATGCGATGGTCCAAGAGACCCAGTACTTC | CASSLNAMVQETQYF
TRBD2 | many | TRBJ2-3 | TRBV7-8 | TGTGCCAGCAGCTTAGGGAGGAGCGGGAAGGATGGGTTGGCAGATACGCAGTATTTT | CASSLGRSGKDGLADTQYF
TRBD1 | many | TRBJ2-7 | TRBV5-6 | TGTGCCAGCAGCATGGACAGGGAAGGCTACGAGCAGTACTTC | CASSMDREGYEQYF
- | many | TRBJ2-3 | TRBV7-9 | TGTGCCAGCAGCTTAGTGGGGGTTGCAGATACGCAGTATTTT | CASSLVGVADTQYF
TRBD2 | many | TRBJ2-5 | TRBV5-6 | TGTGCCAGCAGATCCCTTATCGGGGGGTTGGGAGAGACCCAGTACTTC | CASRSLIGGLGETQYF
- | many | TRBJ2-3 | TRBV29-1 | TGCAGCGTTGGATACACGACTAGCACAGATACGCAGTATTTT | CSVGYTTSTDTQYF
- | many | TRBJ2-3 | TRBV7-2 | TGTGCCAGCAGCTTAGTAAGGGTCGTAGGGACAGATACGCAGTATTTT | CASSLVRVVGTDTQYF
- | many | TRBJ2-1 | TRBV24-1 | TGTGCCCCGGAGCCTGGTTACAATGAGCAGTTCTTC | CAPEPGYNEQFF
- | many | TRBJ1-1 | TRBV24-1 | TGTGCCACCCGGTCCAGGGAGAACACTGAAGCTTTCTTT | CATRSRENTEAFF
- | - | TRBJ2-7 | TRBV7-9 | TGTGCCAGCAGCGACCGGGACCGCTACGAGCAGTACTTC | CASSDRDRYEQYF
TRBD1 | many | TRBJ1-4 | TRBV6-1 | TGTGCCAGCAGTGCCGATACAGGGGTTGAAAAACTGTTTTTT | CASSADTGVEKLFF
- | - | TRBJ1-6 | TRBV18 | TGTGCCAGCTCACCTTCTGGGGGGGATTCACCCCTCCACTTT | CASSPSGGDSPLHF
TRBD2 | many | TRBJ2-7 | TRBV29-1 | TGCAGCGTTGGGCGGGGGAGTTACGAGCAGTACTTC | CSVGRGSYEQYF
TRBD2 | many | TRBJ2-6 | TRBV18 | TGTGCCAGCTCACCCAGGGAGGGACCGAGTTCTGGGGCCAACGTCCTGACTTTC | CASSPREGPSSGANVLTF
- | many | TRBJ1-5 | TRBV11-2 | TGTGCCAGCAGCTCCCAAGGAACATGGGACTTCCGTAGCAATCAGCCCCAGCATTTT | CASSSQGTWDFRSNQPQHF
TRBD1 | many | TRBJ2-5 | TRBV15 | TGTGCCACCAGCAGAGCGGACAGGAGTATCGAGACCCAGTACTTC | CATSRADRSIETQYF
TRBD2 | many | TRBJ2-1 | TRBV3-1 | TGTGCCAGCAGCGGAAGCGGGGCCGGCTCCTACAATGAGCAGTTCTTC | CASSGSGAGSYNEQFF
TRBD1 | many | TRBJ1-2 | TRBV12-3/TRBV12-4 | TGTGCCAGCAGACGGACAGGGACTAACTATGGCTACACCTTC | CASRRTGTNYGYTF
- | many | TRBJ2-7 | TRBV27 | TGTGCCAGCGGGTACACAGCCTACGAGCAGTACTTC | CASGYTAYEQYF
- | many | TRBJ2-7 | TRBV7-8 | TGTGCCAGCAGCTTCGGGAGTGGGGACTCCTACGAGCAGTACTTC | CASSFGSGDSYEQYF
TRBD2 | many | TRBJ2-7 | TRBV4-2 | TGTGCCAGCAGCCAAGAGGTCCCTAGGACTAGCGGGGTGTACGAGCAGTACTTC | CASSQEVPRTSGVYEQYF
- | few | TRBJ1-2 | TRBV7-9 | TGTGCCAGCAGGGTCTCCGGGGCGAAAGCGTACGGCTACACCTTC | CASRVSGAKAYGYTF
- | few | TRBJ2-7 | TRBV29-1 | TGCAGCGTTGAAACTGGGTTCAACGAGCAGTACTTC | CSVETGFNEQYF
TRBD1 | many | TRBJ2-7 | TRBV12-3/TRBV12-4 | TGTGCCAGCAGCCACCGGGACAGATCCTACGAGCAGTACTTC | CASSHRDRSYEQYF
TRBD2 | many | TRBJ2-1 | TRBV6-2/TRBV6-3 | TGTGCCAGCAGTTCGGCGGGAGGAATAGACAATGAGCAGTTCTTC | CASSSAGGIDNEQFF
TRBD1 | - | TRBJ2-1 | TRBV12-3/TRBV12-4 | TGTGCCAGCAGCGCTCAGGGGGCGGGCAATGAGCAGTTCTTC | CASSAQGAGNEQFF
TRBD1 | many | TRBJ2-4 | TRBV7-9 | TGTGCCAGCAGCACGAGACAGGGACCGGCCAAAAACATTCAGTACTTC | CASSTRQGPAKNIQYF
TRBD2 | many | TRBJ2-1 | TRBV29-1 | TGCAGCGTTGAGGGGACTAGGAGCTACAATGAGCAGTTCTTC | CSVEGTRSYNEQFF
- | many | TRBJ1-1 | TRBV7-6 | TGTGCCAGCAGCGTAGGGACTTCGAACACTGAAGCTTTCTTT | CASSVGTSNTEAFF
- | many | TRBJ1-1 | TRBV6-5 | TGTGCCAGCAGTTTCGGCCAGGGAATAGCTGAAGCTTTCTTT | CASSFGQGIAEAFF
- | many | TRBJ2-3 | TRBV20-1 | TGCAGTGCTAGCGGCACCCTCCCGGGACTCAACACAGATACGCAGTATTTT | CSASGTLPGLNTDTQYF
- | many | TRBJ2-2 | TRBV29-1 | TGCAGCGCTTCGGACAATACTCTACTGAACACCGGGGAGCTGTTTTTT | CSASDNTLLNTGELFF
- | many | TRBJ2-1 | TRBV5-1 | TGCGCCAGCAGCTTCCAAGCAAACAATGAGCAGTTCTTC | CASSFQANNEQFF